Reported below is one T cell receptor (beta chain). This CDR3 spans 14 amino acids. Germline V CDR1 and CDR2: MNHNS, SASEGT. The V and J ends lost 7 bases and 7 bases respectively, with 17 bases between them. This sample is part of a study of tumor-infiltrating lymphocytes in oesophageal squamous cell carcinoma. TCRdb passed the PCR reads through MiXCR, listing each CDR3 protein once. The table records 9,500 or so distinct CDR3 sequences, 58% of them present only once. Sequenced: esophageal tumor tissue. The receptor was derived from a female donor with esophageal squamous cell carcinoma. The chain employs TRBV6-1 and TRBJ2-1; unclear D gene. The CDR3 nucleotides are TGTGCCAGCATTCGAATGTTATACGGGAATGAGCAGTTCTTC. This sequence encodes CASIRMLYGNEQFF.